The clone carrying this TCR beta chain was seen a handful of times. Germline V lookup: CDR1 SGHAT, CDR2 FQNNGV. This CDR3 region has 15 residues. The V gene lost 3 bases and the J gene lost 2 bases, with 10 bases spanning the gap. These data are taken from a study of blood T cell repertoires in COVID-19. For the study at large: In each case, the material was cDNA or gDNA derived from T cells, B-cell-depleted T cells, or PBMCs.

Study processing details: Reference gene primer amplification gave estimated nucleated cell counts. TCRdb's table, derived via immunoSEQ multiplex PCR, lists solely in-frame clones and lacks some. The DNA was the basis for D and trimming; V, J and clone size are from that table. The sample records some 150,000 clones, roughly 90% being singletons. The source is a man in his fifties or sixties with acute or convalescent COVID-19. What was sequenced was peripheral blood. This chain joins TRBV11-2 and TRBJ2-2, with unresolved D. The CDR3 coding sequence is TGTGCCAGCAGCTTCCTGGCCAGTAACACCGGGGAGCTGTTTTTT. It codes for CASSFLASNTGELFF.